This T cell receptor (beta chain) was identified during a study of T cell responses to AZD1222 COVID-19 vaccine. Method: immunoSEQ multiplex PCR; TCRdb's copy keeps in-frame clones and lacks some. The data contain about 160,000 clones, around 89% of them seen just once; the ten biggest clones take up roughly 6.9%. Sample: peripheral blood, taken on day 0 of AZD1222 vaccination. This receptor was obtained from an adult in good health.

Here the CDR3 reads CASSQNLLKGGNGYTF. As DNA, the CDR3 is TGTGCCAGCAGCCAAAACCTCCTTAAGGGCGGGAATGGCTACACCTTC. The V and J genes are TRBV3-1 (or the pseudogene TRBV3-2) and TRBJ1-2, with unresolved D. Germline CDR1 LGHDT, CDR2 YNNKEL (reference sequence). The CDR3 sequence is 16 residues long. V was clipped by 2 bases and J by 6 bases, with 19 bases between them.